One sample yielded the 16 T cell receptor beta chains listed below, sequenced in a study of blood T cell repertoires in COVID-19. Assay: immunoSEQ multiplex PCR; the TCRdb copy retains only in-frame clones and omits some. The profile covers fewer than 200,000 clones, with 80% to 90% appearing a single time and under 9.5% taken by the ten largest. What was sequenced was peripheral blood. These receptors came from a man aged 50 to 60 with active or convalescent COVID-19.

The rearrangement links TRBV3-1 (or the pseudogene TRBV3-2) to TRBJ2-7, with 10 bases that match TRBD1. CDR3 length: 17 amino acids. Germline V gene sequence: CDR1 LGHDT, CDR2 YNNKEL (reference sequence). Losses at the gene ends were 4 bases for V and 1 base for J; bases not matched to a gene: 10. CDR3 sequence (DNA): TGTGCCAGCAGCCCCGACTCGGGACAGGGGATGTCCTACGAGCAGTACTTC. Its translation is CASSPDSGQGMSYEQYF.

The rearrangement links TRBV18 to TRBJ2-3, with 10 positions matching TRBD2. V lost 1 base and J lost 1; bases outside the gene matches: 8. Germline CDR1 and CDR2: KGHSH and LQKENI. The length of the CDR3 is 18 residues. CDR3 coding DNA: TGTGCCAGCTCACCACTCCTAGCGGGAGCTGGAGGCACAGATACGCAGTATTTT. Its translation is CASSPLLAGAGGTDTQYF.

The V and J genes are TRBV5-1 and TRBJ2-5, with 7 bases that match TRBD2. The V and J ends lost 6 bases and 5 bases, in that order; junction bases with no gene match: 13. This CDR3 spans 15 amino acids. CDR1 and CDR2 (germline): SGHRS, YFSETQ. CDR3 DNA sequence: TGCGCCAGCACTGTGGTAGCGGGCTACGGGGAGACCCAGTACTTC. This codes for CASTVVAGYGETQYF.

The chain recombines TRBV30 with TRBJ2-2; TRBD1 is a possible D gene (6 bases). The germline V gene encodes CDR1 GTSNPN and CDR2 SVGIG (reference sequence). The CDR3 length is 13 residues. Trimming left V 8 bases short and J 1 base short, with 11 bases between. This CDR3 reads CAARRGNTGELFF. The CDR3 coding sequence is TGTGCCGCCCGCAGGGGGAACACCGGGGAGCTGTTTTTT.

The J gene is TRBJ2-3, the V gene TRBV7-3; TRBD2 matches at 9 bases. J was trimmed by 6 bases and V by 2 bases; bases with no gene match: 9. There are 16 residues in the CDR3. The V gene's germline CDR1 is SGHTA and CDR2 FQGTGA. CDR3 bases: TGTGCCAGCAGCTTAGGATGGCGGGGGGGCCAGGATACGCAGTATTTT. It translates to CASSLGWRGGQDTQYF.

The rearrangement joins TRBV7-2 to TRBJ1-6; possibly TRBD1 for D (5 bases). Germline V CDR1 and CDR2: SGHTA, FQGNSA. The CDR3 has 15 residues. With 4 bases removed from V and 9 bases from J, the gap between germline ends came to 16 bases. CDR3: CASSSQGALSSPLHF. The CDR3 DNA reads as TGTGCCAGCAGCTCACAAGGGGCCCTAAGTTCACCCCTCCACTTT.

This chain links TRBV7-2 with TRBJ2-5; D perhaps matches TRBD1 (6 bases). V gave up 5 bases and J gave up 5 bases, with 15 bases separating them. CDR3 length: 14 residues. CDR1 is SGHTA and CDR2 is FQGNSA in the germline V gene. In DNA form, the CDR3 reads TGTGCCAGCAGCCAGCTGACAGGCGGGGAGACCCAGTACTTC. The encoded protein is CASSQLTGGETQYF.

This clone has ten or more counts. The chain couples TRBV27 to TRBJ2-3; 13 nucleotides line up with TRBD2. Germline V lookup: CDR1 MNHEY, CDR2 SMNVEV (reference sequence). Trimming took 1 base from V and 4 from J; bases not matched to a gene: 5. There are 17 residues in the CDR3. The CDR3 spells CASSLYRTSGGADTQYF. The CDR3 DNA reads TGTGCCAGCAGTTTATACCGGACTAGCGGGGGTGCAGATACGCAGTATTTT.

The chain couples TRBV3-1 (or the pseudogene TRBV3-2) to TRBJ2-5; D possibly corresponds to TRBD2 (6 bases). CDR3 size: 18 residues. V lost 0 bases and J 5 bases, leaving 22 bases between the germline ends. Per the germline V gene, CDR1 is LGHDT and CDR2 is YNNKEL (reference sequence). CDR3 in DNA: TGTGCCAGCAGCCAAGATCCCCCGGTAGGATACAGCGGGGAGACCCAGTACTTC. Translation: CASSQDPPVGYSGETQYF.

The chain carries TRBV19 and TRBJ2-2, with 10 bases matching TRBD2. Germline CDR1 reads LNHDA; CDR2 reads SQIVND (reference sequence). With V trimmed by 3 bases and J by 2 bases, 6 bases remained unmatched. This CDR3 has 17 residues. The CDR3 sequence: CASSMSSGGPNTGELFF. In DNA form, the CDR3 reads TGTGCCAGTAGTATGAGTAGCGGGGGGCCTAACACCGGGGAGCTGTTTTTT.

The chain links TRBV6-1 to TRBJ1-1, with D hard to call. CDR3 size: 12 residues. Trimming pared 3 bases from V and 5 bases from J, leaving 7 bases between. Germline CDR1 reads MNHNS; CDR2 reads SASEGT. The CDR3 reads CASSDGITEAFF. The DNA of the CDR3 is TGTGCCAGCAGTGACGGGATTACTGAAGCTTTCTTT.

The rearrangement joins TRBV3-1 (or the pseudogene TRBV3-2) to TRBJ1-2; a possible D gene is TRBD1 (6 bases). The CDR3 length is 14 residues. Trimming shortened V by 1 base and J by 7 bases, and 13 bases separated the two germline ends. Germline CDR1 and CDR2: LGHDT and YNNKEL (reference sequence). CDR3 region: CASSQVEGGSGYTF. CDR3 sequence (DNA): TGTGCCAGCAGCCAAGTGGAAGGGGGAAGTGGCTACACCTTC.

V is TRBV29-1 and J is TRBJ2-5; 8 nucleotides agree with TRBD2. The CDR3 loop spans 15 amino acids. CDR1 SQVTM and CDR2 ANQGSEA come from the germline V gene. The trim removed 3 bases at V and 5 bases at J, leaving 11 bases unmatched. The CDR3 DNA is TGCAGCGTTGAGGGAAGCGGGGGCCACCGGGAGACCCAGTACTTC. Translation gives CSVEGSGGHRETQYF.

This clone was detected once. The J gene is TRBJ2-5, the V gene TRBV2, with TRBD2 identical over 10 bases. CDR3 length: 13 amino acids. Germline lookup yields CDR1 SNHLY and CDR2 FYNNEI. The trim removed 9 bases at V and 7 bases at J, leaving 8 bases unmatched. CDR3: CASGEERGGTQYF. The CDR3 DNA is TGTGCCAGTGGTGAGGAGCGGGGGGGGACCCAGTACTTC. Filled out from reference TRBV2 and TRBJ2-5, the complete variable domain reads EPEVTQTPSHQVTQMGQEVILRCVPISNHLYFYWYRQILGQKVEFLVSFYNNEISEKSEIFDDQFSVERPDGSNFTLKIRSTKLEDSAMYFCASGEERGGTQYFGPGTRLLVL.

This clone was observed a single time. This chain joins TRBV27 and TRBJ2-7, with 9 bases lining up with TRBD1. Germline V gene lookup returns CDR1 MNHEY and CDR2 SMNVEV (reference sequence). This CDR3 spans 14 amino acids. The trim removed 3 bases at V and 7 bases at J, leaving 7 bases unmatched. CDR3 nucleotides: TGTGCCAGCAGTTTGAAGGACAGGGGAAGGGAGCAGTACTTC. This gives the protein CASSLKDRGREQYF.

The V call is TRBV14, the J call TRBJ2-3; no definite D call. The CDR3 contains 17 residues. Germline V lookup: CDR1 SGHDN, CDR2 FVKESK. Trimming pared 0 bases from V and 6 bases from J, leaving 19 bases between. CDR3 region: CASSQEGTWMVTDTQYF. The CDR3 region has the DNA TGTGCCAGCAGCCAAGAGGGCACATGGATGGTAACTGATACGCAGTATTTT.